This T cell receptor beta chain was sequenced for a study of CD8+ T cells in alopecia areata. Whole-study findings and limits: Researchers report lesional scalp, most notably alopecia totalis/universalis, outstripped normal scalp in clonality.

A panel of CD4, CD8alpha, NKG2D, NKG2ACE and other markers served to sort pooled cutaneous lymph node cells. After isolation, RNA underwent reverse transcription to generate cDNA as the sequencing template. Assay: immunoSEQ multiplex PCR; the TCRdb copy retains only in-frame clones and omits some. This sample comprises about 270,000 clones, none seen once only. The CDR3 is 11 residues long. From germline, CDR1 is MNHDT and CDR2 YYDKIL. To note about this clone: Its antigen is still unknown. The genes are named according to mouse. Read sequence stops 4 residues before the CDR3 end, and the germline J gene provides the missing end.

The chain recombines TRBV17 with TRBJ1-1, with D perhaps matching TRBD1 (5 bases). Material: CD4+ T cells sorted from a lymph node. The sequence derives from a C3H/HeJ mouse with alopecia areata. The strain's MHC type: H2-k. The CDR3 sequence: CASSFQGEVFF. The DNA read from the CDR3 is TGTGCTAGCAGTTTCCAGGGA. The variable domain in full, with the rest retrieved from reference TRBV17 and TRBJ1-1, is DTTVKQNPRYKLARVGKPVNLICSQTMNHDTMYWYQKKPNQAPKLLLFYYDKILNREADTFEKFQSSRPNNSFCSLYIGSAGLEYSAMYLCASSFQGEVFFGKGTRLTVV.